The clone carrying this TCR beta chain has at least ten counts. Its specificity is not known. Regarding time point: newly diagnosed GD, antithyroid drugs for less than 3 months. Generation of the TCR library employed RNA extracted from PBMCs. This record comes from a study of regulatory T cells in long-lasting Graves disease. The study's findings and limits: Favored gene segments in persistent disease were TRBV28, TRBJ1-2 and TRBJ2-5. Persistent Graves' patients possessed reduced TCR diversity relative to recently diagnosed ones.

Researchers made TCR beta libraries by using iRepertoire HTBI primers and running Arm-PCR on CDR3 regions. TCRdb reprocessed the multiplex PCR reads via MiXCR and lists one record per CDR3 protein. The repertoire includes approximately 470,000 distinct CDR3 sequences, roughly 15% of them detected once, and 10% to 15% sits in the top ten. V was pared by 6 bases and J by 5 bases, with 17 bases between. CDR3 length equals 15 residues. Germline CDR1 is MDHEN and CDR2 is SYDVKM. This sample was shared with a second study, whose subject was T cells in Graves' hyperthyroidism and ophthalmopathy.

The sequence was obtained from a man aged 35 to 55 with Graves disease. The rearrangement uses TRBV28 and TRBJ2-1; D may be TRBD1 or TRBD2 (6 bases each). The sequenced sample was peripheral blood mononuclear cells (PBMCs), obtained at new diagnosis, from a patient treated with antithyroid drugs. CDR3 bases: TGTGCCAGCAGGGAGGGGGGAGGAGCGCACAATGAGCAGTTCTTC. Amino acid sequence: CASREGGGAHNEQFF.